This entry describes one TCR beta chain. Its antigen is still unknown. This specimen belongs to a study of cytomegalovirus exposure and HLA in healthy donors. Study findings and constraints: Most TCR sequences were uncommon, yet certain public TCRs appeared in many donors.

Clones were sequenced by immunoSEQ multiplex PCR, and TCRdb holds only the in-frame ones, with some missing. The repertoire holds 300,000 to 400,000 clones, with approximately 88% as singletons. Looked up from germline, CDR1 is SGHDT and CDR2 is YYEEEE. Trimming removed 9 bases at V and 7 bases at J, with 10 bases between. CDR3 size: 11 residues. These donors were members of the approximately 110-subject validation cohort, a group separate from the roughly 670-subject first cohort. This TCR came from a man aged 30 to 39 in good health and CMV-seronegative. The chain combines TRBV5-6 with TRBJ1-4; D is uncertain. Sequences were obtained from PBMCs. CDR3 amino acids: CAIEGGEKLFF. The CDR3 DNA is TGTGCCATCGAGGGAGGTGAAAAACTGTTTTTT.